The 22 T cell receptor beta chains below come from one sample, sequenced in a study of T cell clonotyping in hematopoietic cell transplantation. Here immunoSEQ multiplex PCR was the method, and the copy in TCRdb shows in-frame clones only, minus some. The sample lists 30,000 to 45,000 clones, 80% to 90% occurring once. The sample was peripheral blood mononuclear cells. The receptors come from a woman aged 40 to 49 in good health. Some clones in this sample may be carry-over from other donors' samples.

The J gene is TRBJ1-2, the V gene TRBV25-1; no clear D. The CDR3 runs to 13 residues. Germline-derived CDR1 and CDR2 are MGHDK and SYGVNS. With 4 bases removed from V and 7 bases from J, the gap between germline ends came to 13 bases. CDR3 loop: CASSVSSMVGYTF. CDR3 coding DNA: TGTGCCAGCAGTGTAAGCTCTATGGTTGGCTACACCTTC.

This clone was found a few times. The chain recombines TRBV19 with TRBJ1-1; D is unresolved. Germline CDR1 LNHDA, CDR2 SQIVND (reference sequence). The V end lost 3 bases, the J end lost 1 base, and 6 bases lay between the germline ends. The CDR3 is made up of 13 amino acids. CDR3 sequence: CASSISTNTEAFF. Here the CDR3 DNA reads TGTGCCAGTAGTATTTCAACGAACACTGAAGCTTTCTTT.

This clone was seen a single time. The chain couples TRBV25-1 to TRBJ1-1, with D unresolved. Germline-derived CDR1 and CDR2 are MGHDK and SYGVNS. V lost 1 base, J lost 1 base, and 7 bases lay in between. This CDR3 is 14 amino acids long. CDR3 sequence reads: CASSELGANTEAFF. Here the CDR3 DNA reads TGTGCCAGCAGTGAATTAGGTGCGAACACTGAAGCTTTCTTT.

The DNA of the CDR3 is TGCGCCAGCAGCCCAGGCCAGCAGAGCAATCAGCCCCAGCATTTT. Amino acids: CASSPGQQSNQPQHF. The chain links TRBV4-1 to TRBJ1-5; no firm D call. The CDR3 covers 15 residues. Germline CDR1 and CDR2: MGHRA and YSYEKL. The V end was cut by 4 bases, the J end by 1 base, with 11 bases between.

The chain couples TRBV28 to TRBJ2-3; D ambiguous. The ends were cut back, 7 bases at V and 4 bases at J, with 6 bases in the middle. Germline CDR1 reads MDHEN; CDR2 reads SYDVKM. This CDR3 spans 11 amino acids. CDR3 sequence reads: CASNQADTQYF. The CDR3 region has the DNA TGTGCCAGCAACCAGGCAGATACGCAGTATTTT.

The rearrangement joins TRBV6-1 to TRBJ2-7, with D perhaps TRBD2 (6 bases). The germline CDR1 and CDR2 sequences are MNHNS and SASEGT. V was clipped by 8 bases and J by 2 bases, with 10 bases between them. The CDR3 sequence is 12 residues long. The CDR3 here is CASGDLTYEQYF. For the CDR3, the DNA is TGTGCCAGCGGGGACTTAACCTACGAGCAGTACTTC.

The chain has TRBV28 and TRBJ2-7, with TRBD1 as a possible D gene (6 bases). Trimming took off 3 bases at V and 4 bases at J, with 25 bases between the two ends. The CDR3 length is 18 residues. Germline CDR1 MDHEN, CDR2 SYDVKM. This CDR3 is CASSFWGPGVKGSYEQYF. CDR3 DNA: TGTGCCAGCAGTTTTTGGGGACCAGGGGTTAAAGGTTCGTACGAGCAGTACTTC.

The J gene is TRBJ1-3, the V gene TRBV2; TRBD1 might be the D (6 bases). The CDR3 has 15 amino acids. The germline CDR1 and CDR2 sequences are SNHLY and FYNNEI. The germline V and J ends were trimmed by 4 bases and 0 bases, with 10 bases remaining between them. CDR3 loop: CASSARGVSGNTIYF. For the CDR3, the DNA is TGTGCCAGCAGTGCCAGGGGCGTCTCTGGAAACACCATATATTTT.

This chain joins TRBV6-1 and TRBJ2-7; TRBD2 agrees at 12 bases. Trimming took 6 bases from V and 4 from J; bases not matched to a gene: 1. The CDR3 is 13 amino acids. Looked up from germline, CDR1 is MNHNS and CDR2 is SASEGT. For the CDR3, the DNA is TGTGCCAGCAGGACTAGCGGGAGTTACGAGCAGTACTTC. Translated, it gives CASRTSGSYEQYF.

The chain has TRBV11-2 and TRBJ2-1, with 7 bases matching TRBD1. The junction had 5 bases not matched to a gene; V was cut back by 6 bases and J by 3 bases. Germline-derived CDR1 and CDR2 are SGHAT and FQNNGV. The CDR3 runs to 14 residues. The CDR3: CASRRGQVYNEQFF. CDR3 in DNA: TGTGCCAGCAGACGCGGACAGGTCTACAATGAGCAGTTCTTC.

J is TRBJ2-5 and V is TRBV5-1; 7 nucleotides align to TRBD2. There are 19 residues in the CDR3. Germline V gene lookup returns CDR1 SGHRS and CDR2 YFSETQ. V gave up 4 bases and J gave up 0 bases; unmatched junction bases: 18. CDR3 DNA: TGCGCCAGCAGCCCTTTAGGCGGGAGCCCTAGATTCGACCAAGAGACCCAGTACTTC. It translates to CASSPLGGSPRFDQETQYF.

This clone is a singleton in its sample. The chain links TRBV9 to TRBJ1-5; 7 positions agree with TRBD1. This CDR3 has 14 residues. Germline CDR1 reads SGDLS; CDR2 reads YYNGEE. V trimming: 6 bases; J trimming: 6 bases; junction bases outside the gene matches: 9. The CDR3 here is CASITQGYSQPQHF. In nucleotides, the CDR3 is TGTGCCAGCATTACACAGGGGTACAGTCAGCCCCAGCATTTT.

This sequence joins TRBV20-1 and TRBJ1-2; a weak D match, TRBD1 (6 bases). Trimming took off 4 bases at V and 5 bases at J, with 8 bases between the two ends. From germline, CDR1 is DFQATT and CDR2 SNEGSKA (reference sequence). The CDR3 extends over 11 amino acids. The CDR3 DNA reads TGCAGTGCTAACAGGGATTATGGCTACACCTTC. It translates to CSANRDYGYTF.

The rearrangement links TRBV7-3 to TRBJ2-7; a possible D gene is TRBD1 (5 bases). The length of the CDR3 is 13 residues. CDR1 is SGHTA and CDR2 is FQGTGA in the germline V gene. V lost 1 base and J 5 bases, leaving 9 bases between the germline ends. Written as DNA, the CDR3 is TGTGCCAGCAGCTTAAGTGTAGGGGACGAGCAGTACTTC. It codes for CASSLSVGDEQYF.

The table lists this clone with a count of one. The CDR3 is CAWRRGRVTEAFF. The DNA for the CDR3 is TGTGCCTGGAGGAGGGGGCGCGTCACTGAAGCTTTCTTT. The rearrangement uses TRBV30 and TRBJ1-1; 7 bases agree with TRBD1. The CDR3 has 13 residues. Germline V lookup: CDR1 GTSNPN, CDR2 SVGIG (reference sequence). The V segment lost 3 bases and the J segment 4 bases; nucleotides outside the gene matches: 5. The full variable domain, rest sourced from reference TRBV30 and TRBJ1-1, is SQTIHQWPATLVQPVGSPLSLECTVEGTSNPNLYWYRQAAGRGLQLLFYSVGIGQISSEVPQNLSASRPQDRQFILSSKKLLLSDSGFYLCAWRRGRVTEAFFGQGTRLTVV.

The genes are TRBV6-4 and TRBJ2-1; 9 bases line up with TRBD2. V lost 0 bases to trimming and J lost 7 bases; unmatched junction nucleotides: 7. This CDR3 region has 16 residues. Germline CDR1 and CDR2: MRHNA and SNTAGT. The CDR3 loop reads CASSDSGGREINEQFF. Here the CDR3 DNA reads TGTGCCAGCAGTGACTCTGGCGGGAGGGAGATTAATGAGCAGTTCTTC.

The chain recombines TRBV28 with TRBJ2-3; D not certain. The V gene's germline CDR1 is MDHEN and CDR2 SYDVKM. The CDR3 consists of 13 residues. Trimming removed 8 bases from V and 2 bases from J, with 11 bases in between. The CDR3: CASGNPSTDTQYF. CDR3 sequence (DNA): TGTGCCAGCGGCAATCCCTCCACAGATACGCAGTATTTT.

V usage is TRBV29-1 and J usage is TRBJ2-5, with D perhaps TRBD1 (6 bases). This CDR3 has 12 residues. CDR1 and CDR2 (germline): SQVTM, ANQGSEA. Trimming cost V 6 bases and J 2 bases, with 10 bases left between them. The CDR3 is CSVGQPQETQYF. As DNA, the CDR3 is TGCAGCGTCGGACAGCCACAAGAGACCCAGTACTTC.

The chain uses TRBV5-6 and TRBJ2-7, with 8 bases aligning to TRBD2. CDR3 size: 15 residues. Germline-derived CDR1 and CDR2 are SGHDT and YYEEEE. V shed 0 bases and J 3 bases; nucleotides not matched to a gene: 5. The CDR3 sequence: CASSLAGRALYEQYF. The CDR3 DNA reads as TGTGCCAGCAGCTTGGCCGGGAGGGCCCTCTACGAGCAGTACTTC.

The chain uses TRBV30 and TRBJ1-4; possible D gene TRBD1, 5 bases. This CDR3 comprises 12 residues. Germline values: CDR1 GTSNPN, CDR2 SVGIG (reference sequence). The CDR3 DNA is TGTGCTCAGGGAGGGAGGTCGGAAAAACTGTTTTTT. Amino acids: CAQGGRSEKLFF.

The chain links TRBV5-1 to TRBJ2-1; 13 nucleotides match TRBD2. V shed 3 bases, J shed 6 bases, and the junction held 0 bases outside the gene matches. This CDR3 contains 14 residues. CDR1 and CDR2 (germline): SGHRS, YFSETQ. CDR3 bases: TGCGCCAGCAGCTGGACTAGCGGGAGCAATGAGCAGTTCTTC. Its protein product is CASSWTSGSNEQFF.

The V gene is TRBV5-1, the J gene TRBJ1-2; TRBD1 aligns across 8 bases. V shed 2 bases and J 2 bases; nucleotides not matched to a gene: 5. The length of the CDR3 is 15 residues. CDR1 and CDR2 from the germline V gene are SGHRS and YFSETQ. The CDR3 nucleotides read TGCGCCAGCAGCTTTACAGGGGGTTTCAACTATGGCTACACCTTC. This translates into CASSFTGGFNYGYTF. Using reference TRBV5-1 and TRBJ1-2 for the parts outside the CDR3, the full variable domain is KAGVTQTPRYLIKTRGQQVTLSCSPISGHRSVSWYQQTPGQGLQFLFEYFSETQRNKGNFPGRFSGRQFSNSRSEMNVSTLELGDSALYLCASSFTGGFNYGYTFGSGTRLTVV.